This is a list of T cell receptor beta chains from one sample in a study of early T cells in non-severe SARS-CoV-2 infection. TCRdb re-called the 5' RACE reads with MiXCR, one entry per CDR3 protein. The profile shows 100,000 to 120,000 distinct CDR3 sequences, around 13% of them singletons. The sample was whole blood, taken at baseline. The receptors were sampled from an adult who was a healthcare worker with PCR-confirmed SARS-CoV-2 infection or an uninfected control (not recorded which). CDR3s include the opening cysteine and the closing phenylalanine or tryptophan. The D gene is left open where the match is weak. Size is stated for part of the rows, as once, few or many counts, or as a class when the clone is expanded.

clone_size	d_call	v_call	j_call	cdr3_nt	cdr3_aa
-	-	TRBV11-1	TRBJ1-6	TGTGCCAGCAGCCTAACTCTCAGCAATGGGTCACCCCTCCACTTT	CASSLTLSNGSPLHF
few	-	TRBV7-3	TRBJ2-3	TGTGCCAGCAGCCCCGGGTATTCCAGAGATACGCAGTATTTT	CASSPGYSRDTQYF
-	TRBD1	TRBV2	TRBJ2-1	TGTGCCAGCAATGTCCCGGACAGGGGTGTTTCCTACAATGAGCAGTTCTTC	CASNVPDRGVSYNEQFF
-	TRBD2	TRBV4-1	TRBJ2-7	TGCGCCAGCAGCCAAGAACCTAGCGGGATATACGAGCAGTACTTC	CASSQEPSGIYEQYF
few	TRBD1	TRBV7-6	TRBJ2-7	TGTGCCAGCAGCCTAGCGGGACAGGGGGCGATCGAGCAGTACTTC	CASSLAGQGAIEQYF
few	-	TRBV2	TRBJ2-5	TGTGCCAGCAGCTCAAATCCGGGACACCCCCAAGAGACCCAGTACTTC	CASSSNPGHPQETQYF
-	-	TRBV24-1	TRBJ2-1	TGTGCCACCAGTGATTTCGGCGGGAATGAGCAGTTCTTC	CATSDFGGNEQFF
-	-	TRBV4-1	TRBJ1-1	TGCGCCAGCAGCCCCCACCAGCCAAGGGGTCCGAACACTGAAGCTTTCTTT	CASSPHQPRGPNTEAFF
many	-	TRBV11-2	TRBJ2-1	TGTGCCAGCAGCTTATCCCTAGGCAATGAGCAGTTCTTC	CASSLSLGNEQFF
many	-	TRBV20-1	TRBJ1-2	TGCAGTGCTAGAGAGGTTGGAAGGGACTATGGCTACACCTTC	CSAREVGRDYGYTF
few	-	TRBV12-3/TRBV12-4	TRBJ1-1	TGTGCCAGCAGTCCCCGCCCCGGGAATTGGGAAGCTTTCTTT	CASSPRPGNWEAFF
many	TRBD2	TRBV20-1	TRBJ2-3	TGCAGTGCTAGTCTAGCGGGAGTAGCAGATACGCAGTATTTT	CSASLAGVADTQYF
few	-	TRBV7-6	TRBJ1-1	TGTGCCAGCAGCCCTATTAACACTGAAGCTTTCTTT	CASSPINTEAFF
many	-	TRBV14	TRBJ1-1	TGTGCCAGCAGCCAAGATCTTGCACAGGGCACTGAAGCTTTCTTT	CASSQDLAQGTEAFF
-	TRBD1	TRBV7-3	TRBJ1-1	TGTGCCAGCAGTCCCGGACAGGGGCTCACTGAAGCTTTCTTT	CASSPGQGLTEAFF
-	-	TRBV28	TRBJ1-6	TGTGCCAGCAGTTTTGGAGGGCAGAATGCACCCCTCCACTTT	CASSFGGQNAPLHF
-	TRBD1	TRBV7-6	TRBJ2-1	TGTGCCAGCAGGTCACCGGGACAGGGGGCCAATGAGCAGTTCTTC	CASRSPGQGANEQFF
-	TRBD1	TRBV30	TRBJ2-3	TGTGCCTGGAGTCCGGGGACAGGGAGCACAGATACGCAGTATTTT	CAWSPGTGSTDTQYF
-	-	TRBV9	TRBJ2-7	TGTGCCAGCAGCGTAGCGGGTAGCGGTGAGCAGTACTTC	CASSVAGSGEQYF
few	TRBD1	TRBV5-4	TRBJ1-1	TGTGCCAGCAGCGGGCAAGGGGGCTTATCCACTGAAGCTTTCTTT	CASSGQGGLSTEAFF
-	-	TRBV5-5	TRBJ2-7	TGTGCCAGCAGCCCCGACACAATCTACGAGCAGTACTTC	CASSPDTIYEQYF
-	-	TRBV29-1	TRBJ2-5	TGCAGCGGCGGAGACGCCCAAGAGACCCAGTACTTC	CSGGDAQETQYF
many	TRBD1	TRBV20-1	TRBJ1-2	TGCAGTGCTAGAACGGGACAGGGGGCAGCTAACTATGGCTACACCTTC	CSARTGQGAANYGYTF
few	TRBD2	TRBV29-1	TRBJ2-2	TGCAGCGCTCCGAGCGGGAGGGGCACCGGGGAGCTGTTTTTT	CSAPSGRGTGELFF
many	-	TRBV12-3/TRBV12-4	TRBJ2-1	TGTGCCAGCAGGTCCACCTCCGCACCAGATGAGCAGTTCTTC	CASRSTSAPDEQFF
once	-	TRBV5-1	TRBJ2-3	TGCGCCAGCAGCTTGTTAGGCACAGATACGCAGTATTTT	CASSLLGTDTQYF
many	-	TRBV5-4	TRBJ2-2	TGTGCCAGCAGCTTGGCGGCGGGGTCCGGGGAGCTGTTTTTT	CASSLAAGSGELFF
many	-	TRBV20-1	TRBJ2-1	TGCAGTGCTGCTCGTGGCCTTGAAACATACAATGAGCAGTTCTTC	CSAARGLETYNEQFF
-	TRBD2	TRBV29-1	TRBJ2-1	TGCAGCGTTGCCCGCCTTTGGAGGGAGGGAAGCTCCTACAATGAGCAGTTCTTC	CSVARLWREGSSYNEQFF
-	-	TRBV12-3/TRBV12-4	TRBJ1-3	TGTGCCAGCAGTATTCACAGGGTAACAAACACCATATATTTT	CASSIHRVTNTIYF
few	-	TRBV3-1	TRBJ2-3	TGTGCCAGCAGCCAAGGCAGGGACCATAGCACAGATACGCAGTATTTT	CASSQGRDHSTDTQYF
few	-	TRBV4-1	TRBJ1-1	TGCGCCAGCAGTCAGGGTTCCTCCCCTGAAGCTTTCTTT	CASSQGSSPEAFF
few	-	TRBV20-1	TRBJ2-3	TGCAGTGCTAGAGATCTGAGTAGCTGGAGCACAGATACGCAGTATTTT	CSARDLSSWSTDTQYF
few	TRBD1	TRBV7-9	TRBJ2-7	TGTGCCAGCAGCCCCGCCGGGACAGGCCGAAACGAGCAGTACTTC	CASSPAGTGRNEQYF
-	-	TRBV29-1	TRBJ1-1	TGCAGCGTTGATGACAGGAACACTGAAGCTTTCTTT	CSVDDRNTEAFF
-	-	TRBV20-1	TRBJ1-5	TGCAGTGCTAGAGATCTCGGGACACCCAAGAATCAGCCCCAGCATTTT	CSARDLGTPKNQPQHF
many	-	TRBV25-1	TRBJ2-7	TGTGCCAGCAGGGCCCGGGACGATTGGGAGCAGTACTTC	CASRARDDWEQYF
-	TRBD1	TRBV9	TRBJ1-1	TGTGCCAGCAGCGTACTTTCAGGGACAGGGAACACTGAAGCTTTCTTT	CASSVLSGTGNTEAFF
few	TRBD1	TRBV6-5	TRBJ1-5	TGTGCCAGCAGCACAGGGGCGAGTCAGCCCCAGCATTTT	CASSTGASQPQHF
few	TRBD2	TRBV12-3/TRBV12-4	TRBJ2-5	TGTGCCAGCAGTCCCCGGGAGGGCCGGGAGACCCAGTACTTC	CASSPREGRETQYF
-	TRBD1	TRBV7-3	TRBJ2-2	TGTGCCAGCAGCGCTCCTCCCGGGACAGCTAACACCGGGGAGCTGTTTTTT	CASSAPPGTANTGELFF
many	-	TRBV6-5	TRBJ1-5	TGTGCCAGCAGTCAATCCAGGGATCAGCCCCAGCATTTT	CASSQSRDQPQHF
many	-	TRBV6-6	TRBJ2-7	TGTGCCAGCAGTTACTCCGAATACGAGCAGTACTTC	CASSYSEYEQYF
-	TRBD1	TRBV25-1	TRBJ2-2	TGTGCCAGCAGTTCCGGGACAGGGTTATTGACCGGGGAGCTGTTTTTT	CASSSGTGLLTGELFF
few	TRBD2	TRBV6-2/TRBV6-3	TRBJ2-1	TGTGCCAGCAGTTATGCGGGACTAGCGGGAGTGAATGAGCAGTTCTTC	CASSYAGLAGVNEQFF
few	-	TRBV3-1	TRBJ2-5	TGTGCCAGCAGCCAAGATCCACCTGGGACGGCCTTTAGGACCCAGTACTTC	CASSQDPPGTAFRTQYF
-	TRBD2	TRBV20-1	TRBJ2-7	TGCAGTGCCACTGGACTAGCGGGATCCTACGAGCAGTACTTC	CSATGLAGSYEQYF
-	-	TRBV20-1	TRBJ2-3	TGCAGTGCTTACCATGGGGATACGCAGTATTTT	CSAYHGDTQYF
few	TRBD2	TRBV7-2	TRBJ2-7	TGTGCCAGCAGCCCCACGTCTCCTAGCGGGAGTTCCTACGAGCAGTACTTC	CASSPTSPSGSSYEQYF
-	-	TRBV6-6	TRBJ2-1	TGTGCCAGCAGTTACTCCCAGGGCCGGCACAATGAGCAGTTCTTC	CASSYSQGRHNEQFF
-	-	TRBV28	TRBJ2-1	TGTGCCAGCAGTCCCCATCGAACTCGCGGATACAGCTCCTACAATGAGCAGTTCTTC	CASSPHRTRGYSSYNEQFF
-	-	TRBV7-2	TRBJ2-1	TGTGCCAGCAGCTTAGCTCCCCTTGCCCCTCGTTACAATGAGCAGTTCTTC	CASSLAPLAPRYNEQFF
-	TRBD2	TRBV7-2	TRBJ2-1	TGTGCCAGCAGACTTAGTGGGACTAGCGGATACAATGAGCAGTTCTTC	CASRLSGTSGYNEQFF